This T cell receptor beta chain originates from a study of graft-versus-host responses after intestinal transplantation. Assay: immunoSEQ multiplex PCR; the TCRdb copy retains only in-frame clones and omits some. Among some 90,000 clones listed, under 95% were seen once. Study results and limitations: GvH clones were identified in recipient marrow, with some first appearing in ileum or blood. Graft-versus-host to host-versus-graft clonal ratios in allografts were high in patients with graft-donor T cell macrochimerism.

Germline V lookup: CDR1 SNHLY, CDR2 FYNNEI. There are 14 residues in the CDR3. Trimming removed 3 bases at V and 5 bases at J, with 13 bases between. For this clone: Its antigen is unknown.

The sample consisted of unstimulated CD8+ T cells sorted from spleen or lymph node cells, taken before transplant. The receptor's source is a human donor who was the organ donor for an intestinal transplant. The genes are TRBV2 and TRBJ2-5, with a possible D match to TRBD1 (5 bases). The CDR3 sequence is CASSDGGPGETQYF. As DNA, the CDR3 is TGTGCCAGCAGTGATGGTGGGCCAGGGGAGACCCAGTACTTC.